Below, 30 T cell receptor beta chains from the same sample are listed, as sequenced in a study of human T cells and chemical hapten exposure. Each CDR3 protein is one row after TCRdb ran MiXCR on the RACE reads. This table holds a few hundred thousand distinct CDR3 sequences, 6% to 7% found once. Documented time point: patch test 2, 6 weeks after DPC sensitization. Treatment defined: therapeutic diphenylcyclopropenone sensitization with weekly scalp DPC. Sequences were derived from whole blood, sampled in connection with sensitization to the hapten diphenylcyclopropenone (DPC). The receptor source for this set is a woman between 18 and 29 years old with alopecia areata. Some clones in this sample may be carry-over from other donors' samples.

The chain joins TRBV6-2 or TRBV6-3 to TRBJ2-6; D may correspond to TRBD1 or TRBD2 (7 bases each). The CDR3 covers 16 residues. Trimming pared 10 bases from V and 4 bases from J, leaving 20 bases between. In germline, CDR1 is MNHEY, CDR2 SVGEGT. The CDR3 bases are TGTGCCATCACGACAGGGAGGGGAGCAGGGGCCAACGTCCTGACTTTC. Its translation is CAITTGRGAGANVLTF.

In this sample, this clonotype turned up many times. The rearrangement joins TRBV5-5 to TRBJ1-4; 7 positions match TRBD1. Trimming cost V 0 bases and J 6 bases; bases outside gene matches: 5. CDR1 and CDR2 (germline): SGHKS, YYEKEE (reference sequence). The length of the CDR3 is 15 residues. CDR3 sequence (DNA): TGTGCCAGCAGCTTGGTCACTACAGGGGATGAAAAACTGTTTTTT. Translating gives CASSLVTTGDEKLFF.

In this sample, this clonotype turned up a few times. This sequence joins TRBV7-9 and TRBJ2-3, with 8 bases identical to TRBD1. V lost 6 bases and J lost 2; bases outside the gene matches: 13. The CDR3 contains 17 residues. CDR1 and CDR2 (germline): SEHNR, FQNEAQ (reference sequence). CDR3 loop: CASRWPPGGGVTDTQYF. Here the CDR3 DNA reads TGTGCCAGCAGATGGCCCCCAGGGGGCGGGGTCACAGATACGCAGTATTTT.

This clonotype was counted ten times or more. V is TRBV20-1 and J is TRBJ1-5; tentative D call: TRBD1 (5 bases). With 7 bases removed from V and 0 bases from J, the gap between germline ends came to 13 bases. The CDR3 length is 14 residues. CDR1 is DFQATT, CDR2 SNEGSKA, per germline (reference sequence). Written as DNA, the CDR3 is TGCAGTGTTCTCCGGGACTCTAGCAATCAGCCCCAGCATTTT. It is translated as CSVLRDSSNQPQHF.

This clonotype was seen repeatedly, ten times or more. The rearrangement joins TRBV6-6 to TRBJ1-5, with unresolved D. The CDR3 totals 14 residues. Trimming pared 2 bases from V and 3 bases from J, leaving 8 bases between. CDR1 is MNHNY and CDR2 is SVGAGI in the germline V gene (reference sequence). The CDR3 coding sequence is TGTGCCAGCAGTTACGTGGACCCCAATCAGCCCCAGCATTTT. This sequence encodes CASSYVDPNQPQHF.

This sequence joins TRBV7-2 and TRBJ2-5, with D perhaps matching TRBD2 (6 bases). Germline V gives CDR1 SGHTA, CDR2 FQGNSA. Trimming removed 3 bases from V and 5 bases from J, with 16 bases in between. The CDR3 runs 15 residues. This CDR3 is CASSFPGEGGETQYF. The CDR3 nucleotides are TGTGCCAGCAGCTTCCCCGGCGAGGGAGGTGAGACCCAGTACTTC.

This clonotype occurred many times. The chain carries TRBV20-1 and TRBJ1-3; 8 nucleotides match TRBD1. Germline V gene lookup returns CDR1 DFQATT and CDR2 SNEGSKA (reference sequence). The CDR3 contains 16 residues. V shed 1 base and J 2 bases; nucleotides not matched to a gene: 7. CDR3 in amino acids: CSARAPDRVAGNTIYF. The CDR3 bases are TGCAGTGCTAGAGCCCCGGACAGGGTTGCTGGAAACACCATATATTTT.

Many counts were recorded for this clonotype. For the CDR3, the DNA is TGTGCCAGCAGCGACGGGACTGATTACGAGCAGTACTTC. It encodes CASSDGTDYEQYF. The rearrangement joins TRBV3-1 to TRBJ2-7, with a possible D match to TRBD2 (6 bases). The CDR3 totals 13 residues. CDR1 is LGHDT and CDR2 is YNNKEL in the germline V gene (reference sequence). Trimming took 5 bases from V and 4 from J, leaving 12 bases between them.

This clonotype was found once. A much more abundant neighbour one base away suggests this may be a read error. J is TRBJ2-7 and V is TRBV12-3 or TRBV12-4; TRBD2 agrees at 13 bases. V was pared by 7 bases and J by 4 bases, with 4 bases of the junction left unmatched. The CDR3 runs to 14 residues. The DNA for the CDR3 is TGTGCCAGCAAGGGGACTAGCGGGGAATACGAGCAGTACTTC. It translates to CASKGTSGEYEQYF.

This clonotype was observed a few times. The chain links TRBV20-1 to TRBJ2-1, with 7 bases that match TRBD2. In germline, CDR1 is DFQATT, CDR2 SNEGSKA (reference sequence). The CDR3 runs 16 residues. With V trimmed by 3 bases and J by 2 bases, 10 bases remained unmatched. Written as DNA, the CDR3 is TGCAGTGCTAGTTCGCGGCGCGGGGGAACCTACAATGAGCAGTTCTTC. Protein product: CSASSRRGGTYNEQFF.

The table lists this clonotype with a few counts. The chain has TRBV25-1 and TRBJ2-7; 10 bases align to TRBD1. V dropped 6 bases and J dropped 7; count of bases not matched to a gene: 6. The CDR3 consists of 13 residues. The germline CDR1 and CDR2 sequences are MGHDK and SYGVNS. CDR3 bases: TGTGCCAGCAGGGTCGGGACAGGGGTTGAGCAGTACTTC. Its translation: CASRVGTGVEQYF.

This chain uses TRBV5-6 with TRBJ1-2; D gene uncertain. The CDR3 has 14 residues. Trimming cost V 4 bases and J 4 bases, with 14 bases left between them. Germline V CDR1 and CDR2: SGHDT, YYEEEE. CDR3 sequence (DNA): TGTGCCAGCAGCCCGGACTTAGGGAGCTATGGCTACACCTTC. It is translated as CASSPDLGSYGYTF.

This clonotype has a count of ten or more. The rearrangement links TRBV12-3 or TRBV12-4 to TRBJ1-5; D not certain. The CDR3 is 12 residues long. Between the trimmed V and J ends, which lost 7 bases and 2 bases, there was a span of 6 bases. CDR3 DNA: TGTGCCAGCACCCCTGGCAATCAGCCCCAGCATTTT. It codes for CASTPGNQPQHF.

V gene TRBV20-1 combines with J gene TRBJ2-3; D is possibly TRBD2 (5 bases). CDR3 length equals 14 residues. CDR1 and CDR2 from the germline V gene are DFQATT and SNEGSKA (reference sequence). Trimming took 1 base from V and 2 from J, leaving 10 bases between them. CDR3 DNA sequence: TGCAGTGCTAGAGTATCGGGGAACACAGATACGCAGTATTTT. Its translation is CSARVSGNTDTQYF.

This clonotype showed up many times. The chain uses TRBV6-1 and TRBJ1-6; tentative D call: TRBD1 (5 bases). Germline V CDR1 and CDR2: MNHNS, SASEGT. The CDR3 spans 14 residues. Trimming took 7 bases from V and 6 from J, leaving 13 bases between them. The CDR3 region has the DNA TGTGCCAGCAAGGGGCCAGCCTCTAATTCACCCCTCCACTTT. It encodes CASKGPASNSPLHF.

The sample holds a few counts of this clonotype. V is TRBV6-1 and J is TRBJ2-3, with D perhaps TRBD2 (5 bases). This CDR3 contains 14 residues. V lost 6 bases, J lost 0 bases, and 10 bases lay in between. Germline CDR1 and CDR2: MNHNS and SASEGT. The DNA for the CDR3 is TGTGCCAGCAGGGACTTTGGTAGCACAGATACGCAGTATTTT. It encodes CASRDFGSTDTQYF.

Ten or more counts support this clonotype. The rearrangement uses TRBV9 and TRBJ2-7, with 8 nucleotides matching TRBD1. The CDR3 runs to 15 residues. Germline V CDR1 and CDR2: SGDLS, YYNGEE. Trimming took 2 bases from V and 4 from J; bases not matched to a gene: 8. DNA of the CDR3: TGTGCCAGCAGCGTCGGCCCAGGGGGCGTGTACGAGCAGTACTTC. Its translation is CASSVGPGGVYEQYF.

The table lists this clonotype with many counts. One junction end disagrees with the germline gene, perhaps due to a read error. The chain has TRBV7-7 and TRBJ2-3; possibly TRBD2 for D (6 bases). The CDR3 is made up of 15 amino acids. Germline V gene data show CDR1 as SSHAT and CDR2 as FNYEAQ (reference sequence). This CDR3 is CASSLTGDGTDTQYF. CDR3 bases: TGTGCTAGCAGCTTAACGGGGGATGGGACAGATACGCAGTATTTT.

The table lists this clonotype with many counts. The rearrangement uses TRBV7-2 and TRBJ2-3; 12 bases are shared with TRBD2. The CDR3 is 16 residues long. V gave up 4 bases and J gave up 12 bases; unmatched junction bases: 14. Germline V gene data show CDR1 as SGHTA and CDR2 as FQGNSA. The CDR3 DNA is TGTGCCAGCAGCTCAGGCGCTAGCGGGGGGGTCTTTTATCAGTATTTT. It encodes CASSSGASGGVFYQYF.

This clonotype was detected only a few times. The chain recombines TRBV7-9 with TRBJ1-1; the match to TRBD1 covers 7 bases. V lost 1 base and J lost 3; bases outside the gene matches: 11. CDR1 SEHNR and CDR2 FQNEAQ come from the germline V gene (reference sequence). CDR3 length equals 17 residues. The CDR3 sequence: CASSLGRLTGTHTEAFF. The DNA of the CDR3 is TGTGCCAGCAGCTTAGGCCGGTTGACAGGGACGCACACTGAAGCTTTCTTT.

This clonotype was seen at least ten times. This chain connects TRBV4-3 to TRBJ1-5; D not resolved. CDR3 length: 13 residues. Between the trimmed V and J ends, which lost 0 bases and 8 bases, there was a span of 8 bases. CDR1 LGHNA and CDR2 YSLEER come from the germline V gene. The CDR3 coding sequence is TGCGCCAGCAGCCAAGATCGAGACAAGCCCCAGCATTTT. It is translated as CASSQDRDKPQHF.

The chain has TRBV20-1 and TRBJ2-3, with TRBD2 matching over 9 bases. V shed 2 bases and J 5 bases; nucleotides not matched to a gene: 5. Per germline, CDR1 DFQATT and CDR2 SNEGSKA (reference sequence). The CDR3 totals 14 residues. CDR3 in DNA: TGCAGTGCTAGATTAGCGGGGGCTGGAGATACGCAGTATTTT. Translating it yields CSARLAGAGDTQYF.

There are many counts of this clonotype. The rearrangement uses TRBV3-1 and TRBJ1-1; D is possibly TRBD1 (5 bases). The CDR3 runs to 18 residues. The germline V gene encodes CDR1 LGHDT and CDR2 YNNKEL (reference sequence). V lost 0 bases and J 0 bases, leaving 17 bases between the germline ends. The CDR3 region has the DNA TGTGCCAGCAGCCAAGACCCTCCCCTTTGGGGGGTGAACACTGAAGCTTTCTTT. It is translated as CASSQDPPLWGVNTEAFF.

This rearrangement joins TRBV5-6 to TRBJ1-3, with unresolved D. Looked up from germline, CDR1 is SGHDT and CDR2 is YYEEEE. The CDR3 runs to 18 residues. Trimming shortened V by 5 bases and J by 2 bases, and 23 bases separated the two germline ends. The CDR3 is CASSHFGRWGEPGNTIYF. The CDR3 nucleotides read TGTGCCAGCAGTCATTTCGGACGCTGGGGTGAACCTGGAAACACCATATATTTT.

The chain carries TRBV5-1 and TRBJ1-2; TRBD1 agrees at 9 bases. The CDR3 covers 15 residues. In germline, CDR1 is SGHRS, CDR2 YFSETQ. V trimming: 2 bases; J trimming: 2 bases; junction bases outside the gene matches: 4. The CDR3 region is CASSLQGQGNYGYTF. The CDR3 DNA reads TGCGCCAGCAGCTTACAAGGACAGGGGAACTATGGCTACACCTTC.

This clonotype was picked up many times. J is TRBJ1-3 and V is TRBV6-5; 7 nucleotides agree with TRBD1. The CDR3 runs to 15 residues. The junction had 11 bases not matched to a gene; V was cut back by 6 bases and J by 6 bases. Per the germline V gene, CDR1 is MNHEY and CDR2 is SVGAGI. The CDR3 DNA reads as TGTGCCAGCAGAAAGGGACAGAACAATGCAAACACCATATATTTT. This gives the protein CASRKGQNNANTIYF.

The sample holds many counts of this clonotype. The chain couples TRBV9 to TRBJ1-4; the D is unclear. CDR3 length: 14 residues. V lost 3 bases, J lost 8 bases, and 14 bases lay in between. The germline V gene has CDR1 SGDLS and CDR2 YYNGEE. In DNA, the CDR3 is TGTGCCAGCAGCGCGTCGCAGAGGAGCGAAAAACTGTTTTTT. It specifies CASSASQRSEKLFF.

This clonotype was picked up a small number of times. CDR3 bases: TGTGCCAGCAGTTTGTCCGACACCAACACCGGGGAGCTGTTTTTT. It yields the protein CASSLSDTNTGELFF. This chain connects TRBV27 to TRBJ2-2; D unresolved. Deletions cut 3 bases from V and 2 bases from J, with 10 bases between. The V gene's germline CDR1 is MNHEY and CDR2 SMNVEV (reference sequence). The CDR3 spans 15 residues.

This clonotype has ten or more counts. This chain joins TRBV7-2 and TRBJ1-5, with 8 bases fitting TRBD1. This CDR3 contains 17 residues. V gave up 5 bases and J gave up 0 bases; unmatched junction bases: 9. Germline lookup yields CDR1 SGHTA and CDR2 FQGNSA. This CDR3 reads CASSQGTGLISNQPQHF. CDR3 coding DNA: TGTGCCAGCAGCCAAGGGACAGGACTGATTAGCAATCAGCCCCAGCATTTT.

There are many counts of this clonotype. The rearrangement links TRBV4-1 to TRBJ1-2; D ambiguous. CDR3 size: 15 residues. Germline V gene lookup returns CDR1 MGHRA and CDR2 YSYEKL. The V gene lost 0 bases and the J gene lost 0 bases, with 8 bases spanning the gap. Here the CDR3 DNA reads TGCGCCAGCAGCCAAGAATATCAGGCTAACTATGGCTACACCTTC. Amino acids: CASSQEYQANYGYTF.